The text below deals with one TCR beta chain. The antigen is unknown. Terminally differentiated effector memory CD45RA+ cells were left out of the naive CD8 fraction, which was CD45RO-negative and positively selected for CCR7. This entry is derived from a study of shared clonotypes between healthy human individuals. Study-level information: The cohort had two women and a few men, ages 18 to 49. Overall study findings and caveats: Blood was the only sampled material, and tissue repertoires likely differ.

The CDR3 spans 17 residues. The V segment lost 4 bases and the J segment 0 bases; nucleotides outside the gene matches: 10. Germline CDR1 is SGHRS and CDR2 is YFSETQ. The authors' processing: Filtering differed, since immunoSEQ gave only junction sequences and no quality scores. Sequencing used immunoSEQ multiplex PCR; TCRdb keeps in-frame clones, though not all of them. V and J calls and clone size come straight from that table; D and trimming were deduced from the DNA. This table has about 2,200,000 clones, roughly 91% appearing once. The TCR was taken from a man aged 18 to 35 in good health. Some clones in this sample may be carry-over from other donors' samples. The V and J genes are TRBV5-1 and TRBJ1-3; 7 bases are shared with TRBD1. Sequencing was carried out using naive CD8+ T cells from PBMCs. DNA for the CDR3: TGCGCCAGCAGCCTTCGGACAGGCCCTTCCTCTGGAAACACCATATATTTT. Its translation: CASSLRTGPSSGNTIYF.